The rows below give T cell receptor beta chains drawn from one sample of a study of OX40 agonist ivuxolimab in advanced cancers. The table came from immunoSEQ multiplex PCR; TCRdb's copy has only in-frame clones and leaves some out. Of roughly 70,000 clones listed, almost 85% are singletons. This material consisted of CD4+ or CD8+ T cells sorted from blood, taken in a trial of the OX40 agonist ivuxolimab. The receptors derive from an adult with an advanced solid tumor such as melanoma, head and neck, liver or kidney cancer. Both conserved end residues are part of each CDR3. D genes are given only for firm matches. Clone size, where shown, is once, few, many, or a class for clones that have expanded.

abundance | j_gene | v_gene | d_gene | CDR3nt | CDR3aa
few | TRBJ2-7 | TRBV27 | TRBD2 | TGTGCCAGCAGTTCGCGCCGACTAGCGGGAGCCATCCACGAGCAGTACTTC | CASSSRRLAGAIHEQYF
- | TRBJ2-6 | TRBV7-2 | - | TGTGCCAGCAGACGTACTCCGAGGGGTTCTGGGGCCAACGTCCTGACTTTC | CASRRTPRGSGANVLTF
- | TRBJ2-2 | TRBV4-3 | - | TGCGCCAGCAGCTTACGACAGGTCGTCACCGGGGAGCTGTTTTTT | CASSLRQVVTGELFF
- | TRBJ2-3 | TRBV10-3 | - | TGTGCCATCAGTGAGTCCCTCGGGACTCTCACAGATACGCAGTATTTT | CAISESLGTLTDTQYF
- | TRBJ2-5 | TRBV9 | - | TGTGCCAGCAGCGTAGAGGGCGGGGGCCATCGAGAGACCCAGTACTTC | CASSVEGGGHRETQYF
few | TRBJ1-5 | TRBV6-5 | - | TGTGCCAGCGGTAGGAGGGCCCAACAGCCCCAGCATTTT | CASGRRAQQPQHF
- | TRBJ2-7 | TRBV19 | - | TGTGCCAATGGAGACAGGTACGAGCAGTACTTC | CANGDRYEQYF
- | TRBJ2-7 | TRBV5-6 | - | TGTGCCAGCAGCAAGCCTACCGGGACGTCCGCTTACTTC | CASSKPTGTSAYF
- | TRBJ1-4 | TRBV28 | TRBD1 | TGTGCCAGCAGTTTCCCCGGGACAGTTAATGAAAAACTGTTTTTT | CASSFPGTVNEKLFF
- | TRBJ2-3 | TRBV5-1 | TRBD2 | TGCGCCAGCAGCTTAAGCGGGACCCGGGCAGATACGCAGTATTTT | CASSLSGTRADTQYF
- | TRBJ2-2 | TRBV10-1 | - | TGCGCCAGCAGCCCAGCGGACTCGTTGAACACCGGGGAGCTGTTTTTT | CASSPADSLNTGELFF
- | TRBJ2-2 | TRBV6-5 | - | TGTGCCAGCAGTTACTCCCAGGGGTCCGGGGAGCTGTTTTTT | CASSYSQGSGELFF
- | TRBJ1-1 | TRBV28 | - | TGTGCCAGCAGTTCGCCGGGACGCTCGATGAGAGCTTTCTTT | CASSSPGRSMRAFF
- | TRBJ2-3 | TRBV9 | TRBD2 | TGTGCCAGCAGCCTGGGACTAGCTGCAGATACGCAGTATTTT | CASSLGLAADTQYF
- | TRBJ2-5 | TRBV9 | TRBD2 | TGTGCCAGCAGCGGTAGCGGGGGCTGGGAGACCCAGTACTTC | CASSGSGGWETQYF
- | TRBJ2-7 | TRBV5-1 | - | TGCGCCAGCAGCCCAACACCGAGTAACTACGAGCAGTACTTC | CASSPTPSNYEQYF
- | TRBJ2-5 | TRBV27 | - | TGTGCCAGCAGTTTAAGGGACCCCCGGTACCAAGAGACCCAGTACTTC | CASSLRDPRYQETQYF
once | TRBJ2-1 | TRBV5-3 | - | TGTGCCAGAGCTCCTAGGGGGTACAATGAGCAGTTCTTC | CARAPRGYNEQFF
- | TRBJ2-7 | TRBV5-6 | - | TGTGCCAGCAGCAGAGCAGGGCCCGGAGCCTACGAGCAGTACTTC | CASSRAGPGAYEQYF
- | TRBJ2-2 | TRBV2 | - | TGTGCCAGCAGTGAAGGCGACGCGAACACCGGGGAGCTGTTTTTT | CASSEGDANTGELFF
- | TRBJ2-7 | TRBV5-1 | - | TGCGCCAGCAGCTGGAGGGGGGGTAACGACGAGCAGTACTTC | CASSWRGGNDEQYF
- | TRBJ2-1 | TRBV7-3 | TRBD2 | TGTGCCAGCAGGTTAGCGGGGGGAGACAATGAGCAGTTCTTC | CASRLAGGDNEQFF
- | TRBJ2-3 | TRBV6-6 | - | TGTGCCACCCAATCTGCCTCCGATACGCAGTATTTT | CATQSASDTQYF
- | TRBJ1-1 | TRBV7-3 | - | TGTGCCAGCAGACGTTACGTGGACACTGAAGCTTTCTTT | CASRRYVDTEAFF
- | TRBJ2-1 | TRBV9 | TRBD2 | TGTGCCAGCAGCGGACCAGCGGGGGGGCGCTATGAGCAGTTCTTC | CASSGPAGGRYEQFF
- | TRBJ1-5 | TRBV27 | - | TGTGCCAGCAGTTTACGAGCCCCGGGACGTAGCAATCAGCCCCAGCATTTT | CASSLRAPGRSNQPQHF
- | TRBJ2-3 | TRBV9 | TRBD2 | TGTGCCAGCAGCGTAGGGGGACTAGCGGGGAGCACAGATACGCAGTATTTT | CASSVGGLAGSTDTQYF
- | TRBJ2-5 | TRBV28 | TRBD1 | TGTGCCAGCAGTATCGACAGGGGGTACCAAGAGACCCAGTACTTC | CASSIDRGYQETQYF
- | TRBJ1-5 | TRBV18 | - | TGTGCCAGCTCACCACAGGGAAACAATCAGCCCCAGCATTTT | CASSPQGNNQPQHF
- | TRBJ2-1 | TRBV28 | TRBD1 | TGTGCCAGCAGTGAGACAGGGAGCTCCTACAATGAGCAGTTCTTC | CASSETGSSYNEQFF
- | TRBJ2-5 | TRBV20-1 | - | TGCAGTGGACAGGACCTAGGGACCCAGTACTTC | CSGQDLGTQYF
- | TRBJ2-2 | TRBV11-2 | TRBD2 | TGTGCCAGCAGCTTTAGCGGGAGAGGTACCGGGGAGCTGTTTTTT | CASSFSGRGTGELFF
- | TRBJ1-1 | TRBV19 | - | TGTGCCAGTAGCAAGACTACCGGGCGACGGGACACTGAAGCTTTCTTT | CASSKTTGRRDTEAFF
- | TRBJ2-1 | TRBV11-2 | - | TGTGCCAGCAGCTTAGGGCTCAACAATGAGCAGTTCTTC | CASSLGLNNEQFF
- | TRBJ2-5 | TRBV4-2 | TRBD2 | TGTGCCAGCAGCCAAGAGGGTTTAGGAACTAGCGGCCAAGAGACCCAGTACTTC | CASSQEGLGTSGQETQYF
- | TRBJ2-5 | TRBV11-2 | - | TGTGCCAGCAGCTTTGGGCAGGGGATTAGGAAAGAGACCCAGTACTTC | CASSFGQGIRKETQYF
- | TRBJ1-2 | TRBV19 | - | TGTGCCAGTAGTACCGACAGGAGCAATGGCTACACCTTC | CASSTDRSNGYTF
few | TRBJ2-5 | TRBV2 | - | TGTGCCAGCGGGCGACCCCTGGGGCAAAAAGAGACCCAGTACTTC | CASGRPLGQKETQYF
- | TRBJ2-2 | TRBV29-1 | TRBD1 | TGCAGCGTGGCGCTTGGGACAGGGGCCGGGGAGCTGTTTTTT | CSVALGTGAGELFF
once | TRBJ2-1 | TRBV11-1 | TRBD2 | TGTGCCAGCAGCCTCGGGGGGTATCAAAAACGGAATGAGCAGTTCTTC | CASSLGGYQKRNEQFF